One sample yielded the 26 T cell receptor beta chains listed below, sequenced in a study of spatial heterogeneity in lung cancer. General observations from the study: One measure, the expanded intratumoral alpha and beta TCR count, tracked tumor mutation counts.

Each CDR3 protein gets one entry after TCRdb re-called the 5' RACE reads with MiXCR. The sample has more than 15,000 distinct CDR3 sequences; 6% to 6.5% are singletons. Time point reported: sample taken at primary tumor resection. Their antigens remain unidentified. The specimen comprised lung tumor tissue, sampled at surgery. The source is a male donor with early-stage non-small cell lung cancer.

This clonotype was counted a few times. This beta chain lies outside the target of a library built for alpha chains; its clone size means little. CDR3 region: CSGGDSKRAKNIQYF. The CDR3 bases are TGCAGTGGCGGGGACAGCAAGCGCGCCAAAAACATTCAGTACTTC. The V and J genes are TRBV20-1 and TRBJ2-4; perhaps TRBD1 as D (7 bases). CDR3 size: 15 residues. V was cut by 7 bases and J by 1 base, with 17 bases left in between. The V gene's germline CDR1 is DFQATT and CDR2 SNEGSKA (reference sequence).

Remarks on this clonotype: A much larger clonotype is one base distant, so this may be a read error. This beta chain turned up in a library designed for alpha chains; as an off-target read, its abundance says little. The V and J genes are TRBV9 and TRBJ1-3; D remains unclear. Germline CDR1 SGDLS, CDR2 YYNGEE. This CDR3 spans 15 amino acids. V lost 3 bases to trimming and J lost 2 bases, with 12 bases between them. CDR3 region: CASSEGPGPGNTIYF. DNA of the CDR3: TGTGCCAGCAGCGAAGGTCCAGGCCCTGGAAACACCATATATTTT. Together with reference TRBV9 and TRBJ1-3, the CDR3 gives the full variable domain: DSGVTQTPKHLITATGQRVTLRCSPRSGDLSVYWYQQSLDQGLQFLIQYYNGEERAKGNILERFSAQQFPDLHSELNLSSLELGDSALYFCASSEGPGPGNTIYFGEGSWLTVV.

Sample share makes this clonotype medium-sized. Because this beta chain is a stray read in a library intended to capture alpha chains, its abundance should not be given much weight. V gene TRBV5-5 combines with J gene TRBJ2-1; no clear D. Germline assignment: CDR1 SGHKS and CDR2 YYEKEE (reference sequence). Trimming removed 0 bases at V and 2 bases at J, with 9 bases between. The CDR3 is made up of 15 amino acids. CDR3 sequence reads: CASSLVPNPYNEQFF. The CDR3 DNA sequence: TGTGCCAGCAGCTTGGTTCCTAACCCCTACAATGAGCAGTTCTTC.

This clonotype was detected many times. As an off-target read in a library built for alpha chains, this beta chain has a frequency of little significance. The V call is TRBV28, the J call TRBJ2-7; 9 bases fit TRBD2. Germline V lookup: CDR1 MDHEN, CDR2 SYDVKM. The V and J ends lost 6 bases and 0 bases, in that order; junction bases with no gene match: 6. The CDR3 contains 15 residues. CDR3 coding DNA: TGTGCCAGCAGAAAACGGACTAGCGCCTCCTACGAGCAGTACTTC. This encodes CASRKRTSASYEQYF.

This clonotype is labeled medium-sized. The library was built for alpha chains, so this beta chain is an off-target read and its size means little. The rearrangement uses TRBV3-1 and TRBJ2-1; possible D gene TRBD2, 5 bases. Germline CDR1 and CDR2: LGHDT and YNNKEL (reference sequence). The CDR3 is 14 residues long. V was clipped by 0 bases and J by 4 bases, with 7 bases between them. CDR3 bases: TGTGCCAGCAGCCAAGACCGCGGGTACAATGAGCAGTTCTTC. As protein: CASSQDRGYNEQFF.

This clonotype was recorded many times. This beta chain was picked up by a library intended for alpha chains and is off target, so its count carries little meaning. The chain joins TRBV27 to TRBJ1-1, with TRBD1 identical over 9 bases. CDR3 length: 15 amino acids. Germline V CDR1 and CDR2: MNHEY, SMNVEV (reference sequence). Unmatched junction bases numbered 7, after V lost 3 bases and J lost 5 bases. The CDR3 reads CASSLLTGGWTEAFF. CDR3 DNA: TGTGCCAGCAGTTTGCTAACAGGGGGCTGGACTGAAGCTTTCTTT.

There are many counts of this clonotype. This beta chain is an off-target read within a library intended for alpha chains, so its frequency means little. The chain combines TRBV29-1 with TRBJ2-2; D ambiguous. The ends were cut back, 0 bases at V and 5 bases at J, with 10 bases in the middle. The CDR3 is made up of 14 amino acids. Per germline, CDR1 SQVTM and CDR2 ANQGSEA. The CDR3 nucleotides are TGCAGCGTTGAAGACGAGGCCGGGACCGGGGAGCTGTTTTTT. It is translated as CSVEDEAGTGELFF.

This clonotype was counted at least ten times. As an off-target read in a library built for alpha chains, this beta chain has a frequency of little significance. The chain employs TRBV20-1 and TRBJ1-5, with 7 bases fitting TRBD1. Germline CDR1 DFQATT, CDR2 SNEGSKA (reference sequence). The CDR3 runs 15 residues. V lost 6 bases and J lost 7; bases outside the gene matches: 15. The CDR3, as DNA: TGCAGTGCCGCTAATCTGGGACAGCCTGACCAGCCCCAGCATTTT. Protein sequence: CSAANLGQPDQPQHF.

This clonotype was counted only a few times. This beta chain lies outside the target of a library built for alpha chains; its clone size means little. V is TRBV5-5 and J is TRBJ2-7; D may match TRBD1 or TRBD2 (5 bases each). There are 14 residues in the CDR3. Germline CDR1 reads SGHKS; CDR2 reads YYEKEE (reference sequence). Trimming left V 4 bases short and J 2 bases short, with 13 bases between. CDR3 in amino acids: CASSRDDTAYEQYF. CDR3 nucleotides: TGTGCCAGCAGCCGGGACGATACGGCCTACGAGCAGTACTTC. The entire variable domain, with the rest obtained from reference TRBV5-5 and TRBJ2-7, is as follows: DAGVTQSPTHLIKTRGQQVTLRCSPISGHKSVSWYQQVLGQGPQFIFQYYEKEERGRGNFPDRFSARQFPNYSSELNVNALLLGDSALYLCASSRDDTAYEQYFGPGTRLTVT.

This clonotype was seen ten or more times. This beta chain represents an off-target read in a library built for alpha chains; its size is of limited meaning. This chain joins TRBV5-1 and TRBJ2-7; 8 bases map to TRBD1. The V gene's germline CDR1 is SGHRS and CDR2 YFSETQ. The CDR3 is 13 amino acids. V shed 4 bases and J 5 bases; nucleotides not matched to a gene: 5. CDR3: CASSIGQGNEQYF. CDR3 nucleotide sequence: TGCGCCAGCAGCATCGGACAGGGCAACGAGCAGTACTTC.

As regards this clonotype: Being off target in a library aimed at alpha chains, this beta chain has a size of little meaning. The V and J genes are TRBV5-1 and TRBJ2-7; tentatively, D is TRBD2 (6 bases). The V gene's germline CDR1 is SGHRS and CDR2 YFSETQ. CDR3 length: 15 amino acids. Trimming pared 0 bases from V and 5 bases from J, leaving 15 bases between. The CDR3 bases are TGCGCCAGCAGCTTGGACGGCCCGGGAGAACACGAGCAGTACTTC. Protein sequence: CASSLDGPGEHEQYF.

This clonotype came up many times. This beta chain came through as a stray read in a library set up for alpha chains, and its size says little. The chain recombines TRBV6-2 or TRBV6-3 with TRBJ2-7, with no clear D. The CDR3 is made up of 12 amino acids. V lost 6 bases, J lost 2 bases, and 8 bases lay in between. Germline values: CDR1 MNHEY, CDR2 SVGEGT. CDR3 amino acids: CASSRTTYEQYF. CDR3 in DNA: TGTGCCAGCAGCCGAACAACCTACGAGCAGTACTTC.

This clonotype came up many times. This beta chain slipped into a library made for alpha chains as a stray read, so its size is not meaningful. The chain couples TRBV5-1 to TRBJ2-5, with 10 bases that match TRBD2. Germline CDR1 and CDR2: SGHRS and YFSETQ. The CDR3 totals 16 residues. Germline trimming cut 3 bases from V and 0 bases from J; bases unmatched to any gene: 5. The CDR3 DNA reads as TGCGCCAGCAGCTATCGGGGACTAGCGCACCAAGAGACCCAGTACTTC. Amino acid sequence: CASSYRGLAHQETQYF.

This clonotype has at least ten counts. This beta chain is off target for a library built for alpha chains, so its abundance means little. CDR3 sequence reads: CASRENYEQFF. The CDR3 DNA reads as TGTGCCAGCAGGGAGAATTATGAGCAGTTCTTC. The chain employs TRBV6-5 and TRBJ2-1; D ambiguous. The V and J ends lost 6 bases and 8 bases respectively, with 8 bases between them. This CDR3 is 11 amino acids long. Looked up from germline, CDR1 is MNHEY and CDR2 is SVGAGI.

This clonotype was picked up many times. The library was built for alpha chains, so this beta chain is an off-target read and its size means little. The rearrangement links TRBV24-1 to TRBJ2-5, with no clear D. Trimming removed 7 bases at V and 3 bases at J, with 5 bases between. Germline V gene data show CDR1 as KGHDR and CDR2 as SFDVKD. This CDR3 is 11 amino acids long. CDR3 region: CATSQEETQYF. The CDR3, as DNA: TGTGCCACCAGCCAAGAAGAGACCCAGTACTTC.

This clonotype appeared many times. This beta chain was picked up by a library intended for alpha chains and is off target, so its count carries little meaning. The chain is built from TRBV7-9 and TRBJ1-4; D ambiguous. The CDR3 spans 15 residues. V was trimmed by 4 bases and J by 5 bases, leaving 14 bases between them. Germline CDR1 is SEHNR and CDR2 is FQNEAQ (reference sequence). The CDR3 is CASSSSLGMNEKLFF. The CDR3 DNA is TGTGCCAGCAGCTCAAGCCTAGGGATGAATGAAAAACTGTTTTTT. The entire variable domain, with the rest obtained from reference TRBV7-9 and TRBJ1-4, is as follows: DTGVSQNPRHKITKRGQNVTFRCDPISEHNRLYWYRQTLGQGPEFLTYFQNEAQLEKSRLLSDRFSAERPKGSFSTLEIQRTEQGDSAMYLCASSSSLGMNEKLFFGSGTQLSVL.

This clonotype was observed many times. The library was prepared for alpha chains; this beta chain is a stray read, so its frequency means little. The chain links TRBV9 to TRBJ1-1; no firm D call. The ends were cut back, 2 bases at V and 1 base at J, with 6 bases in the middle. CDR3 length: 13 residues. The germline V gene encodes CDR1 SGDLS and CDR2 YYNGEE. The CDR3 bases are TGTGCCAGCAGCGTTGAGGGGAACACTGAAGCTTTCTTT. This codes for CASSVEGNTEAFF. Looking up the rest from reference TRBV9 and TRBJ1-1 gives the full variable domain: DSGVTQTPKHLITATGQRVTLRCSPRSGDLSVYWYQQSLDQGLQFLIQYYNGEERAKGNILERFSAQQFPDLHSELNLSSLELGDSALYFCASSVEGNTEAFFGQGTRLTVV.

This clonotype has a count of ten or more. The library was prepared for alpha chains; this beta chain is a stray read, so its frequency means little. The rearrangement joins TRBV12-3 or TRBV12-4 to TRBJ2-1; TRBD1 might be the D (6 bases). V gave up 5 bases and J gave up 5 bases, with 19 bases separating them. The CDR3 is 16 amino acids. The CDR3 protein is CASSPHPGVGDNEQFF. The CDR3, as DNA: TGTGCCAGCAGTCCTCACCCAGGGGTTGGGGACAATGAGCAGTTCTTC.

There are a few counts of this clonotype. This beta chain lies outside the target of a library built for alpha chains; its clone size means little. J is TRBJ2-5 and V is TRBV12-5; 9 bases are a match to TRBD2. The CDR3 runs 16 residues. Trimming took 7 bases from V and 4 from J; bases not matched to a gene: 13. The germline V gene encodes CDR1 LGHNT and CDR2 FRNRAP. This CDR3 reads CASAPMAGGLGETQYF. Written as DNA, the CDR3 is TGTGCTAGTGCCCCGATGGCGGGGGGGCTTGGAGAGACCCAGTACTTC.

This clonotype was detected many times. Being off target in a library aimed at alpha chains, this beta chain has a size of little meaning. This rearrangement joins TRBV20-1 to TRBJ1-2; D is uncertain. The CDR3 is made up of 13 amino acids. The germline V gene has CDR1 DFQATT and CDR2 SNEGSKA (reference sequence). V dropped 0 bases and J dropped 2 bases, with 7 bases sitting between them. Here the CDR3 reads CSARDETNYGYTF. The DNA of the CDR3 is TGCAGTGCTAGAGATGAAACGAACTATGGCTACACCTTC.

This clonotype is large. This beta chain is a stray read from a library made for alpha chains; its abundance is not meaningful. The V gene is TRBV6-6, the J gene TRBJ1-6, with 10 bases aligning to TRBD1. Germline loops: CDR1 MNHNY, CDR2 SVGAGI (reference sequence). This CDR3 contains 15 residues. V lost 2 bases to trimming and J lost 8 bases; unmatched junction nucleotides: 3. CDR3 nucleotide sequence: TGTGCCAGCAGTTACATAGGGACAGGGGATTCACCCCTCCACTTT. It encodes CASSYIGTGDSPLHF.

This clonotype occurred many times. This beta chain was picked up by a library intended for alpha chains and is off target, so its count carries little meaning. J is TRBJ2-7 and V is TRBV20-1; 10 nucleotides line up with TRBD2. Trimming removed 5 bases from V and 0 bases from J; junction bases left unmatched: 1. This CDR3 contains 13 residues. Germline-derived CDR1 and CDR2 are DFQATT and SNEGSKA (reference sequence). The DNA of the CDR3 is TGCAGTGCTGCTAGCGGGAGCTCCTACGAGCAGTACTTC. The encoded protein is CSAASGSSYEQYF.

This clonotype was seen more than once but under ten times. This beta chain came through as a stray read in a library set up for alpha chains, and its size says little. V is TRBV29-1 and J is TRBJ2-3; possibly TRBD1 for D (6 bases). Germline V gene data show CDR1 as SQVTM and CDR2 as ANQGSEA. V lost 6 bases and J lost 3, with 16 bases in between. CDR3 length equals 14 residues. This CDR3 reads CSVEQGRRTDTQYF. The CDR3 DNA reads TGCAGCGTGGAACAGGGTCGGCGTACAGATACGCAGTATTTT.

This clonotype occurred many times. This beta chain is a stray read from a library made for alpha chains; its abundance is not meaningful. The chain recombines TRBV4-1 with TRBJ2-1; D ambiguous. The CDR3 sequence is 16 residues long. The germline V and J ends were trimmed by 3 bases and 1 base, with 13 bases remaining between them. CDR1 and CDR2 (germline): MGHRA, YSYEKL. The CDR3 sequence is CASSQASFRSYNEQFF. DNA for the CDR3: TGCGCCAGCAGCCAGGCTTCCTTCCGGTCCTACAATGAGCAGTTCTTC.

In this sample, this clonotype turned up a few times. The size of this beta chain means little, since it is a stray read in a library made for alpha chains. This chain connects TRBV13 to TRBJ2-7; D might be TRBD2 (5 bases). Trimming removed 5 bases at V and 0 bases at J, with 11 bases between. Germline V gene sequence: CDR1 PRHDT, CDR2 FYEKMQ (reference sequence). This CDR3 has 14 amino acids. This chain's CDR3 is CASSTTGSSYEQYF. CDR3 coding DNA: TGTGCCAGCAGCACAACGGGGAGCTCCTACGAGCAGTACTTC. Full variable domain (remainder filled in from reference TRBV13 and TRBJ2-7): AAGVIQSPRHLIKEKRETATLKCYPIPRHDTVYWYQQGPGQDPQFLISFYEKMQSDKGSIPDRFSAQQFSDYHSELNMSSLELGDSALYFCASSTTGSSYEQYFGPGTRLTVT.

A word on this clonotype: This beta chain turned up in a library designed for alpha chains; as an off-target read, its abundance says little. The chain has TRBV2 and TRBJ1-1; D is possibly TRBD1 (5 bases). Between the trimmed V and J ends, which lost 6 bases and 1 base, there was a span of 15 bases. CDR3 length: 15 amino acids. Per the germline V gene, CDR1 is SNHLY and CDR2 is FYNNEI. The CDR3 sequence: CASRTREGPNTEAFF. The CDR3 DNA reads TGTGCCAGCAGGACAAGGGAGGGGCCGAACACTGAAGCTTTCTTT.